Included here is one T cell receptor beta chain sequence, with context. TCRdb's table, derived via immunoSEQ multiplex PCR, lists solely in-frame clones and lacks some. The sample gives about 16,000 clones, 80% to 90% of which show up once; under 14% is in the top ten. This entry belongs to a study of lymphopenia after photon versus proton radiotherapy. The receptor's source is a man between 65 and 85 years old with pancreatic cancer. The sample in question was peripheral blood, obtained from a patient treated with proton-based radiotherapy.

The DNA for the CDR3 is TGTGCCAGCAGGGTAGTGGGCGGTGGCTACACCTTC. This translates into CASRVVGGGYTF. This chain connects TRBV5-6 to TRBJ1-2; no clear D. Trimming removed 5 bases from V and 7 bases from J, with 12 bases in between. Germline V gene sequence: CDR1 SGHDT, CDR2 YYEEEE. The CDR3 runs to 12 residues.